This is a list of T cell receptor beta chains from one sample in a study of T cells expressing NK-cell markers. After re-calling the 5' RACE reads, TCRdb lists one entry per CDR3 protein, DNA absent. This table holds about 460,000 distinct CDR3 sequences. Source material: blood T cells: a sorted CD56 or NKG2C T cell subset, CD4+ or CD8+ T cells, or bulk PBMC T cells (not recorded which). The receptors originated from a woman in her forties or fifties in good health. Each CDR3 is given with its conserved first and last residue. The order of the fields is J gene, V gene, CDR3 protein.

j_call: TRBJ2-1; v_call: TRBV2; cdr3_aa: CASSPRVNEQFF
j_call: TRBJ1-1; v_call: TRBV14; cdr3_aa: CASSQGGAWAEAFF
j_call: TRBJ1-1; v_call: TRBV29-1; cdr3_aa: CSAMDKVNTEAFF
j_call: TRBJ2-1; v_call: TRBV5-1; cdr3_aa: CASSSDLAHEQFF
j_call: TRBJ2-1; v_call: TRBV15; cdr3_aa: CATSGGESISYNEQFF
j_call: TRBJ2-3; v_call: TRBV5-1; cdr3_aa: CASSSSGKGKDTQYF
j_call: TRBJ1-4; v_call: TRBV11-3; cdr3_aa: CASSLDGWNEKLFF
j_call: TRBJ1-1; v_call: TRBV10-3; cdr3_aa: CAISETGMNTEAFF
j_call: TRBJ1-4; v_call: TRBV25-1; cdr3_aa: CASSEFQSEKLFF
j_call: TRBJ1-5; v_call: TRBV7-9; cdr3_aa: CASSSEGGGNQPQHF
j_call: TRBJ1-3; v_call: TRBV20-1; cdr3_aa: CSARGPWGTELGNTIYF
j_call: TRBJ2-3; v_call: TRBV20-1; cdr3_aa: CSARDRGTADTQYF
j_call: TRBJ2-5; v_call: TRBV5-1; cdr3_aa: CASSLTGTPEETQYF
j_call: TRBJ2-1; v_call: TRBV28; cdr3_aa: CASSAGTSGTSREFF
j_call: TRBJ2-3; v_call: TRBV3-1; cdr3_aa: CASSQVWTVSTDTQYF
j_call: TRBJ2-7; v_call: TRBV20-1; cdr3_aa: CSVRGLATYEQYF
j_call: TRBJ2-3; v_call: TRBV7-6; cdr3_aa: CASSRKLAGGTRPRTDTQYF
j_call: TRBJ1-2; v_call: TRBV12-3/TRBV12-4; cdr3_aa: CASSPRGQGYTF
j_call: TRBJ1-3; v_call: TRBV12-3/TRBV12-4; cdr3_aa: CASSLPGNTIYF
j_call: TRBJ1-2; v_call: TRBV10-3; cdr3_aa: CAIASGQSYGYTF
j_call: TRBJ2-3; v_call: TRBV6-5; cdr3_aa: CASIRPPDTQYF
j_call: TRBJ2-2; v_call: TRBV20-1; cdr3_aa: CSAPGGPSTGELFF
j_call: TRBJ1-4; v_call: TRBV20-1; cdr3_aa: CSAEGRGASTNEKLFF
j_call: TRBJ2-7; v_call: TRBV4-1; cdr3_aa: CASSQSAGLALYEQYF
j_call: TRBJ2-1; v_call: TRBV15; cdr3_aa: CATSREGLALYNEQFF
j_call: TRBJ1-2; v_call: TRBV12-3/TRBV12-4; cdr3_aa: CASSLVRGDGYTF
j_call: TRBJ2-1; v_call: TRBV7-3; cdr3_aa: CASSPTRGNNEQFF
j_call: TRBJ2-1; v_call: TRBV5-1; cdr3_aa: CASRLTGKSNNEQFF
j_call: TRBJ1-2; v_call: TRBV12-3/TRBV12-4; cdr3_aa: CASRSDGGAGYTF
j_call: TRBJ2-1; v_call: TRBV9; cdr3_aa: CASSPTLRSYNEQFF
j_call: TRBJ2-1; v_call: TRBV25-1; cdr3_aa: CASASTRLYNEQFF
j_call: TRBJ1-1; v_call: TRBV5-6; cdr3_aa: CASSPSGQGGMNTEAFF
j_call: TRBJ2-5; v_call: TRBV12-3/TRBV12-4; cdr3_aa: CASSLTSGRAGETQYF
j_call: TRBJ2-2; v_call: TRBV9; cdr3_aa: CASSHGPAVNTGELFF
j_call: TRBJ1-1; v_call: TRBV19; cdr3_aa: CASSSGGLNTEAFF